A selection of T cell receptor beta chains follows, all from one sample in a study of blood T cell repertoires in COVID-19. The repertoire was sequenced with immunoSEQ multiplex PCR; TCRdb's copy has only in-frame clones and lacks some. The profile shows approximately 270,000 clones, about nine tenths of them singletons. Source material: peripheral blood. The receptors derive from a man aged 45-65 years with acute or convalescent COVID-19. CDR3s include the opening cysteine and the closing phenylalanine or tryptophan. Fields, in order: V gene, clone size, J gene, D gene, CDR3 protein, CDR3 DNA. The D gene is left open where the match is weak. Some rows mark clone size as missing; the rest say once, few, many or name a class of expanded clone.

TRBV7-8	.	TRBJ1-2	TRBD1	CASSTRTGGWYGYTF	TGTGCCAGCAGCACCCGGACAGGGGGCTGGTATGGCTACACCTTC
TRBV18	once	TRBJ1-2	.	CASSPSDRAYGYTF	TGTGCCAGCTCACCCTCGGACAGAGCCTATGGCTACACCTTC
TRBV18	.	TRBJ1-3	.	CASSPYSSGNTIYF	TGTGCCAGCTCACCTTACAGCTCTGGAAACACCATATATTTT
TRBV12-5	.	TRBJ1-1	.	CASGPRLNTEAFF	TGTGCTAGTGGCCCCAGATTGAACACTGAAGCTTTCTTT
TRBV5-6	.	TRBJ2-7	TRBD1	CASSPDRGRHEQYF	TGTGCCAGCAGCCCGGACAGGGGGCGCCACGAGCAGTACTTC
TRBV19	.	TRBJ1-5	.	CATTPEAGPPGSQHF	TGTGCCACCACCCCTGAGGCCGGCCCCCCGGGGTCCCAGCATTTT
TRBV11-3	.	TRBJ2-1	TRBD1	CASSPGTGQYNEQFF	TGTGCCAGCAGCCCCGGGACAGGTCAATACAATGAGCAGTTCTTC
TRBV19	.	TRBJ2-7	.	CASSIYARGPYEQYF	TGTGCCAGTAGTATATACGCCCGAGGCCCCTACGAGCAGTACTTC
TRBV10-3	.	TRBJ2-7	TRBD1	CAINGDRSYEQYF	TGTGCCATCAATGGGGACAGGAGCTACGAGCAGTACTTC
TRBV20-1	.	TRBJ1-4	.	CSASPSHLREKLFF	TGCAGTGCTAGTCCAAGCCACTTGAGAGAAAAACTGTTTTTT
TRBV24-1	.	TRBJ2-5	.	CATNSRGTKETQYF	TGTGCCACCAACTCAAGGGGGACTAAAGAGACCCAGTACTTC
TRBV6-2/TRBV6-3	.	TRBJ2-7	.	CASSLGGEQYF	TGTGCCAGCAGTCTGGGAGGCGAGCAGTACTTC